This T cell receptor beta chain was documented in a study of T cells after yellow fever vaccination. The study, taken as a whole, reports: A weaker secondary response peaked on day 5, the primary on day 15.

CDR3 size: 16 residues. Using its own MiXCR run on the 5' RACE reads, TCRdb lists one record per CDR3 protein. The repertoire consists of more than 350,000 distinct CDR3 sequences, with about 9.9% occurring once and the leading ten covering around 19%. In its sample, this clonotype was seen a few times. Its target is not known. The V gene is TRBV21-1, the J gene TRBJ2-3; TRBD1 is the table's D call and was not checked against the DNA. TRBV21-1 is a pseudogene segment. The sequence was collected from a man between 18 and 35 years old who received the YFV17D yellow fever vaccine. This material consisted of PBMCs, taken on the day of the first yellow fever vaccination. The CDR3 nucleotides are TGTGCCAGCAGCCACAACGATCCGGGGGTGGCAGATACGCAGTATTTT. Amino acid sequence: CASSHNDPGVADTQYF.